This T cell receptor (beta chain) was captured in a study of blood T cell repertoires in COVID-19 (dated by TCRdb to about 2020). In terms of the full investigation: Samples covering the acute and convalescent phases of COVID-19 were provided by collaborators in the United States, Italy and Spain. Samples were obtained from the ongoing ImmuneRACE study (first 160 participants) and from over a thousand subjects provided by 6 global collaborators. The repertoires were released in a freely available public database intended as a resource for research on the immune response to SARS-CoV-2. Deeply sampled blood TCRbeta repertoires from subjects exposed to, actively infected with, or recovered from COVID-19 were included in the dataset. The material from the prospective study consisted of cDNA or gDNA derived from T cells, B-cell-depleted T cells, or PBMCs. Where available, HLA class I and class II types were obtained from metadata supplied by the sample provider rather than from assay-based typing. A de-identified subject ID, COVID-19 status, age in years and sex were almost always included in the sample metadata.

Broader findings and caveats from the paper: Clinical and demographic metadata were provided uncurated, with the amount varying by source and participant.

A note on this clone: Its specific antigen is unknown. Qualities for individual bases were not recorded, and no much larger clone is one base off.

TCRbeta CDR3 regions were amplified from genomic DNA using the immunoSEQ Assay, a bias-controlled multiplex PCR. The authors' pipeline ran thus. Within the assay, amplification of reference gene primers was used to estimate how many nucleated cells each sample contained. To quantify the absolute abundance of each unique TCRbeta CDR3 rearrangement, sequence reads were collapsed and filtered. Productive Simpson clonality was computed per sample as the square root of Simpson's diversity index over productive rearrangements. The source is immuneACCESS, and TCRdb retained only in-frame sequences with V and J called. Part of the clones is not carried over; for the studies checked, unresolved V genes explain less than half of this, and the remainder is unexplained. D and trimming come from the DNA, and the V and J calls and clone size come from that table. The sample table contains about 200,000 clones; only one count was recorded for 85% of them. The ten biggest clones cover roughly 20% of the sample.

Its CDR3 holds 14 amino acids, cysteine through phenylalanine. The kept DNA is CDR3 alone, 42 bases in frame from the first base. V trim: 10 bases; J trim: 2 bases; unmatched bases: 10. CDR1 MNHEY and CDR2 SVGAGI were looked up in the germline V gene. Participants in the prospective study were enrolled through a virtual design, were aged about 18 to 90 years, and lived in approximately 25 United States geographic areas. Cohort assignment in the prospective study relied on participant-reported clinical history from a screening survey and a study questionnaire. Recovered participants in ImmuneRACE Cohort 3 were defined by two consecutive negative NP/OP PCR tests, clearance by a healthcare professional, or resolution of symptoms. In the prospective study, whole blood, serum and a nasopharyngeal or oropharyngeal swab were collected from each participant by mobile phlebotomists. Over an approximately 2-month period, participants in the prospective study had the option of providing additional blood draws and questionnaires. Before DNA extraction, blood samples from the prospective study were shipped at room temperature or frozen.

This chain is built from TRBV6-5 and TRBJ1-2, with 7 bases in between that match TRBD1. The TCR originated in a man aged 40-49 years who had recovered from COVID-19. Sample: PBMCs or T cells enriched from blood (not recorded which). The CDR3 protein sequence reads: CANKEGGQNYGYTF. The DNA sequence is as follows: TGTGCCAACAAAGAGGGGGGACAGAACTATGGCTACACCTTC.